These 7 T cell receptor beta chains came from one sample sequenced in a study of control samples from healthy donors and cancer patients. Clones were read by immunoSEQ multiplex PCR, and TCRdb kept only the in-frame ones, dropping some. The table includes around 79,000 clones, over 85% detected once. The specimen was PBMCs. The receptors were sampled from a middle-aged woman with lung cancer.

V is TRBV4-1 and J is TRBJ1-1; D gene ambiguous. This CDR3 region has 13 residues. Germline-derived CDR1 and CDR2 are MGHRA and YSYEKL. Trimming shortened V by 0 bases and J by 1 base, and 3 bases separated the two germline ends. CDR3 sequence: CASSQERNTEAFF. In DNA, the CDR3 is TGCGCCAGCAGCCAAGAAAGGAACACTGAAGCTTTCTTT.

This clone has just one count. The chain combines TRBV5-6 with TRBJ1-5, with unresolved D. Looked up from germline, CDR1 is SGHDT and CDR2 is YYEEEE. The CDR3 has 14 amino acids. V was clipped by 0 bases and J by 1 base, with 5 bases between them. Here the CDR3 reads CASSLAGSNQPQHF. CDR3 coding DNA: TGTGCCAGCAGCTTGGCCGGGAGCAATCAGCCCCAGCATTTT.

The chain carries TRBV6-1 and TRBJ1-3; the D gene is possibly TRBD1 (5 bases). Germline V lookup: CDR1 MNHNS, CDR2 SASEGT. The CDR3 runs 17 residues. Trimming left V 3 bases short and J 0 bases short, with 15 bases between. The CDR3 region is CASSDVLGGASGNTIYF. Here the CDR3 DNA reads TGTGCCAGCAGTGACGTCTTAGGAGGGGCCTCTGGAAACACCATATATTTT.

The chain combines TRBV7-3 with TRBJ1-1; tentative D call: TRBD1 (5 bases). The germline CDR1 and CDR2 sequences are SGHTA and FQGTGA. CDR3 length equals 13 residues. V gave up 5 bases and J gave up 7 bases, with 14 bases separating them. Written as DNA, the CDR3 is TGTGCCAGCAGCCGGACAACAGAACTTGAAGCTTTCTTT. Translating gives CASSRTTELEAFF.

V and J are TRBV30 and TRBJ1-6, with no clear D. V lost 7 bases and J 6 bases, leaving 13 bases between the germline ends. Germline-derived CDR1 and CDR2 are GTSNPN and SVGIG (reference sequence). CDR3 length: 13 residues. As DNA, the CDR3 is TGTGCCTCAACGGGCAGTCCTAATTCACCCCTCCACTTT. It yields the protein CASTGSPNSPLHF.

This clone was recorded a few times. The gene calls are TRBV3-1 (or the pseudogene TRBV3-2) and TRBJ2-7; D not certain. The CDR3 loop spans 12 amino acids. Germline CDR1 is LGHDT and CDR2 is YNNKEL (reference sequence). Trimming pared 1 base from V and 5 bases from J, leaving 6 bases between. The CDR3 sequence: CASSQGANEQYF. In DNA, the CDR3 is TGTGCCAGCAGCCAAGGGGCAAACGAGCAGTACTTC.

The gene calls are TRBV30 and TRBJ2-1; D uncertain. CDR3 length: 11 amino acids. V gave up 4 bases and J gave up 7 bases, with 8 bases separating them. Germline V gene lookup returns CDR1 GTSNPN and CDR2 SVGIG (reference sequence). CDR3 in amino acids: CAWMGRNEQFF. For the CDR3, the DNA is TGTGCCTGGATGGGTAGGAATGAGCAGTTCTTC. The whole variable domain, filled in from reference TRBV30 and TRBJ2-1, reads SQTIHQWPATLVQPVGSPLSLECTVEGTSNPNLYWYRQAAGRGLQLLFYSVGIGQISSEVPQNLSASRPQDRQFILSSKKLLLSDSGFYLCAWMGRNEQFFGPGTRLTVL.